A single sample is the source of the 15 T cell receptor beta chains below, sequenced in a study of blood T cell repertoires in COVID-19. Profiling relied on immunoSEQ multiplex PCR, and the TCRdb table lists in-frame clones only, not all of them. The sample includes roughly 200,000 clones, 85% to 90% of them seen just once. Sequences were obtained from peripheral blood. The receptor set was obtained from a man between 18 and 35 years old with active or convalescent COVID-19.

The rearrangement uses TRBV7-2 and TRBJ2-3; the match to TRBD1 covers 8 bases. Germline lookup yields CDR1 SGHTA and CDR2 FQGNSA. J was trimmed by 3 bases and V by 5 bases; bases with no gene match: 16. CDR3 length: 18 residues. The CDR3 coding sequence is TGTGCCAGCAGCACCCCCACCTGGCAGGGGGCGCCAACAGATACGCAGTATTTT. Protein sequence: CASSTPTWQGAPTDTQYF.

This chain links TRBV7-9 with TRBJ2-2; D is perhaps TRBD2 (5 bases). This CDR3 has 14 amino acids. Looked up from germline, CDR1 is SEHNR and CDR2 is FQNEAQ (reference sequence). V lost 0 bases and J lost 8, with 10 bases in between. CDR3 sequence reads: CASSLAAVVGELFF. In nucleotides, the CDR3 is TGTGCCAGCAGCTTAGCAGCGGTGGTGGGGGAGCTGTTTTTT.

On this clone: The same CDR3 is also encoded by other DNA sequences in this sample. The V call is TRBV6-5, the J call TRBJ1-1, with 7 nucleotides matching TRBD1. This CDR3 has 13 amino acids. Trimming cost V 6 bases and J 4 bases; bases outside gene matches: 5. From germline, CDR1 is MNHEY and CDR2 SVGAGI. The CDR3 DNA is TGTGCCAGCAGGCCGACAGGGAGCACTGAAGCTTTCTTT. It is translated as CASRPTGSTEAFF.

The genes are TRBV2 and TRBJ2-2, with D perhaps matching TRBD1 (6 bases). Germline V lookup: CDR1 SNHLY, CDR2 FYNNEI. Trimming took off 4 bases at V and 6 bases at J, with 15 bases between the two ends. The CDR3 totals 15 residues. This chain's CDR3 is CASSGSRPGAGELFF. For the CDR3, the DNA is TGTGCCAGCAGTGGTTCCCGCCCAGGGGCCGGGGAGCTGTTTTTT.

The CDR3 DNA is TGCAGCGTTTTACAGGGGAACTATGGCTACACCTTC. Protein: CSVLQGNYGYTF. V usage is TRBV29-1 and J usage is TRBJ1-2; 7 bases map to TRBD1. With 5 bases clipped from V and 2 bases from J, the junction kept 2 bases outside the gene matches. The CDR3 is made up of 12 amino acids. Germline CDR1 reads SQVTM; CDR2 reads ANQGSEA.

The V call is TRBV3-1 (or the pseudogene TRBV3-2), the J call TRBJ2-1; 9 bases are shared with TRBD1. In germline, CDR1 is LGHDT, CDR2 YNNKEL (reference sequence). V shed 5 bases and J 8 bases; nucleotides not matched to a gene: 10. The CDR3 runs 15 residues. In nucleotides, the CDR3 is TGTGCCAGCAGCATTGGACAGGGGTTGAAGTATGAGCAGTTCTTC. This translates into CASSIGQGLKYEQFF.

The chain joins TRBV3-1 (or the pseudogene TRBV3-2) to TRBJ1-1; D uncertain. Trimming cost V 0 bases and J 4 bases, with 9 bases left between them. The CDR3 runs 14 residues. Germline V gene data show CDR1 as LGHDT and CDR2 as YNNKEL (reference sequence). CDR3 sequence (DNA): TGTGCCAGCAGCCAAGATGAGGGAGGCACTGAAGCTTTCTTT. Translating it yields CASSQDEGGTEAFF.

The V call is TRBV2, the J call TRBJ1-2; 8 bases match TRBD1. This CDR3 region has 13 residues. After removal of 8 bases from V and 8 bases from J, the junction contained 10 bases not matched to a gene. Germline CDR1 is SNHLY and CDR2 is FYNNEI. The CDR3 loop is CASLPGQGLGYTF. CDR3 DNA sequence: TGTGCCAGCCTCCCAGGACAGGGCTTAGGCTACACCTTC. Full variable domain (remainder filled in from reference TRBV2 and TRBJ1-2): EPEVTQTPSHQVTQMGQEVILRCVPISNHLYFYWYRQILGQKVEFLVSFYNNEISEKSEIFDDQFSVERPDGSNFTLKIRSTKLEDSAMYFCASLPGQGLGYTFGSGTRLTVV.

The chain uses TRBV9 and TRBJ1-1; no firm D call. Germline CDR1 is SGDLS and CDR2 is YYNGEE. The ends were cut back, 0 bases at V and 6 bases at J, with 6 bases in the middle. CDR3 length: 12 residues. CDR3 coding DNA: TGTGCCAGCAGCGTAGGACATCCTGAAGCTTTCTTT. Translating it yields CASSVGHPEAFF. The entire variable domain, with the rest obtained from reference TRBV9 and TRBJ1-1, is as follows: DSGVTQTPKHLITATGQRVTLRCSPRSGDLSVYWYQQSLDQGLQFLIQYYNGEERAKGNILERFSAQQFPDLHSELNLSSLELGDSALYFCASSVGHPEAFFGQGTRLTVV.

The chain has TRBV6-5 and TRBJ1-2; perhaps TRBD1 as D (6 bases). Trimming removed 7 bases from V and 5 bases from J, with 11 bases in between. Germline CDR1 MNHEY, CDR2 SVGAGI. This CDR3 contains 12 residues. The CDR3 here is CASKDGQYGYTF. The CDR3 DNA reads as TGTGCCAGCAAGGACGGACAGTATGGCTACACCTTC.

The V and J genes are TRBV7-3 and TRBJ2-1, with TRBD2 as a possible D gene (5 bases). Germline CDR1 SGHTA, CDR2 FQGTGA. V was trimmed by 5 bases and J by 6 bases, leaving 14 bases between them. This CDR3 comprises 14 residues. CDR3 coding DNA: TGTGCCAGCAGCGACAACGGACTTGTCAATGAGCAGTTCTTC. Protein product: CASSDNGLVNEQFF.

This chain joins TRBV5-1 and TRBJ1-5; 7 positions agree with TRBD1. V lost 0 bases to trimming and J lost 9 bases; unmatched junction nucleotides: 3. This CDR3 contains 13 residues. Germline V gene sequence: CDR1 SGHRS, CDR2 YFSETQ. The CDR3 nucleotides read TGCGCCAGCAGCTTGGGGCCAGGGGGGCCCCAGCATTTT. Translation gives CASSLGPGGPQHF.

This clone has just one count. The chain employs TRBV7-9 and TRBJ1-4; no firm D call. The CDR3 is 15 amino acids. Trimming pared 5 bases from V and 0 bases from J, leaving 10 bases between. Germline values: CDR1 SEHNR, CDR2 FQNEAQ (reference sequence). CDR3 sequence (DNA): TGTGCCAGCAGCCTAAGACTGGCAACTAATGAAAAACTGTTTTTT. It yields the protein CASSLRLATNEKLFF.

The rearrangement links TRBV2 to TRBJ1-5; no reliable D call. CDR3 length equals 14 residues. Trimming took off 2 bases at V and 1 base at J, with 6 bases between the two ends. Germline V gene lookup returns CDR1 SNHLY and CDR2 FYNNEI. For the CDR3, the DNA is TGTGCCAGCAGTGAATTTCAGAGCAATCAGCCCCAGCATTTT. Residues: CASSEFQSNQPQHF.

The rearrangement links TRBV4-3 to TRBJ2-2; TRBD1 matches at 8 bases. Germline V gene data show CDR1 as LGHNA and CDR2 as YSLEER. This CDR3 spans 14 amino acids. Trimming cost V 3 bases and J 6 bases; bases outside gene matches: 3. The CDR3 nucleotides read TGCGCCAGCAGCCAGGACAGGGTGGCCGGGGAGCTGTTTTTT. Protein product: CASSQDRVAGELFF.